A selection of T cell receptor beta chains follows, all from one sample in a study of CD8+ T cells in alopecia areata. TCRdb keeps only in-frame clones here, not all; method: immunoSEQ multiplex PCR. The sample has some 170,000 clones; 50% to 75% are singletons. The specimen was CD4+ T cells sorted from blood, collected between weeks 55 and 65, from a patient treated with tofacitinib. These receptors all come from a human donor with alopecia areata. The CDR3 runs from the conserved cysteine through the conserved F or W. The order of the fields is V gene, CDR3 length, D gene, clone size, J gene, CDR3 protein, CDR3 DNA. The D gene is left open where the match is weak. Not all rows give a size; the values are once, few, many and, for expanded clones, a class.

>TRBV6-5|16|-|-|TRBJ2-3
CASSYYSFASTDTQYF
TGTGCCAGCAGTTACTACAGCTTCGCTAGCACAGATACGCAGTATTTT
>TRBV5-6|13|-|-|TRBJ1-1
CASSLDVNTEAFF
TGTGCCAGCAGCTTGGACGTGAACACTGAAGCTTTCTTT
>TRBV4-1|15|TRBD1|-|TRBJ2-5
CASSQIQGAGETQYF
TGCGCCAGCAGCCAGATACAGGGGGCAGGAGAGACCCAGTACTTC
>TRBV6-5|14|-|-|TRBJ2-7
CASSYSRDSHEQYF
TGTGCCAGCAGTTACTCAAGGGATTCCCACGAGCAGTACTTC
>TRBV5-1|15|-|-|TRBJ2-2
CASSLAPAGTGELFF
TGCGCCAGCAGCTTGGCCCCCGCGGGGACCGGGGAGCTGTTTTTT
>TRBV11-2|13|-|-|TRBJ1-2
CASSVGANYGYTF
TGTGCCAGCAGTGTCGGTGCTAACTATGGCTACACCTTC
>TRBV6-5|15|TRBD1|-|TRBJ1-4
CASSYSTGAGEKLFF
TGTGCCAGCAGTTACTCGACAGGGGCCGGTGAAAAACTGTTTTTT
>TRBV5-1|14|-|few|TRBJ2-3
CASTLVGSTDTQYF
TGCGCCAGCACCTTGGTCGGGTCGACAGATACGCAGTATTTT
>TRBV30|13|-|-|TRBJ1-6
CAWTETSRPPLHF
TGTGCCTGGACTGAGACAAGCCGGCCACCCCTCCACTTT
>TRBV5-1|16|-|once|TRBJ2-5
CASSMSPPGAQETQYF
TGCGCCAGCAGCATGTCGCCCCCCGGGGCCCAAGAGACCCAGTACTTC
>TRBV7-6|17|-|-|TRBJ2-5
CASSRGPLTGNQETQYF
TGTGCCAGCAGCCGCGGCCCTCTGACAGGCAACCAAGAGACCCAGTACTTC
>TRBV5-1|18|TRBD1|few|TRBJ2-6
CASSTAGGAVAGANVLTF
TGCGCCAGCAGCACTGCAGGGGGCGCCGTCGCTGGGGCCAACGTCCTGACTTTC
>TRBV7-9|12|-|few|TRBJ2-7
CASSLGRGEQYF
TGTGCCAGCAGCTTAGGTCGGGGCGAGCAGTACTTC
>TRBV29-1|12|-|-|TRBJ2-2
CSLKRSTGELFF
TGCAGCCTTAAGAGGAGCACCGGGGAGCTGTTTTTT
>TRBV30|12|-|-|TRBJ1-4
CAWSVLIRQLFF
TGTGCCTGGAGTGTACTTATTCGCCAACTGTTTTTT
>TRBV29-1|14|-|-|TRBJ1-5
CSVGGGTSNQPQHF
TGCAGCGTTGGTGGGGGAACTAGCAATCAGCCCCAGCATTTT
>TRBV2|15|TRBD2|-|TRBJ2-5
CASNQQAGNQETQYF
TGTGCCAGCAACCAACAAGCGGGGAACCAAGAGACCCAGTACTTC
>TRBV5-1|14|-|-|TRBJ1-2
CASSLGQANYGYTF
TGCGCCAGCAGCTTGGGCCAGGCAAACTATGGCTACACCTTC
>TRBV30|14|-|-|TRBJ2-4
CAWSQGIAKNIQYF
TGTGCCTGGAGTCAGGGTATAGCCAAAAACATTCAGTACTTC
>TRBV10-2|13|-|once|TRBJ2-2
CASSESNTGELFF
TGCGCCAGCAGTGAGTCGAACACCGGGGAGCTGTTTTTT
>TRBV29-1|17|TRBD2|few|TRBJ2-3
CSVDGGGGAGGTDTQYF
TGCAGCGTTGATGGTGGCGGGGGGGCCGGAGGCACAGATACGCAGTATTTT
>TRBV6-5|14|TRBD1|-|TRBJ2-6
CASRTGSGANVLTF
TGTGCCAGCAGGACAGGGTCCGGGGCCAACGTCCTGACTTTC
>TRBV30|18|TRBD1|-|TRBJ1-1
CAWRSKTGGSPLSTEAFF
TGTGCCTGGAGGAGCAAGACAGGGGGAAGCCCCCTGAGCACTGAAGCTTTCTTT
>TRBV27|12|-|-|TRBJ2-2
CASSPGPGELFF
TGTGCCAGCAGCCCGGGCCCCGGGGAGCTGTTTTTT
>TRBV11-3|11|-|-|TRBJ2-5
CASSLRETQYF
TGTGCCAGCAGCTTACGTGAGACCCAGTACTTC
>TRBV11-3|15|-|few|TRBJ1-6
CASSLGMVLEGPLHF
TGTGCCAGCAGCTTAGGGATGGTCCTCGAGGGCCCCCTCCACTTT
>TRBV11-3|15|-|-|TRBJ1-1
CASSLEGNMNTEAFF
TGTGCCAGCAGCTTAGAGGGCAACATGAACACTGAAGCTTTCTTT
>TRBV6-6|15|-|-|TRBJ2-6
CASRLAVSGANVLTF
TGTGCCAGCAGACTGGCGGTCTCTGGGGCCAACGTCCTGACTTTC
>TRBV18|14|TRBD1|few|TRBJ1-6
CASSPTGGNSPLHF
TGTGCCAGCTCACCGACAGGGGGCAATTCACCCCTCCACTTT
>TRBV5-1|16|-|few|TRBJ1-1
CASSLGFAALGTEAFF
TGCGCCAGCAGCTTGGGATTCGCGGCATTAGGAACTGAAGCTTTCTTT
>TRBV5-1|17|-|-|TRBJ2-5
CASSVLSAGAVPETQYF
TGCGCCAGCAGCGTATTGTCCGCAGGGGCTGTTCCAGAGACCCAGTACTTC
>TRBV7-9|16|-|few|TRBJ2-3
CASSSNQGHRTDTQYF
TGTGCCAGCAGCTCCAACCAGGGGCACCGCACAGATACGCAGTATTTT
>TRBV29-1|11|-|-|TRBJ2-2
CSVGHTGELFF
TGCAGCGTCGGACATACCGGGGAGCTGTTTTTT
>TRBV20-1|11|-|-|TRBJ2-2
CMVRGAGELFF
TGCATGGTCAGGGGCGCCGGGGAGCTGTTTTTT
>TRBV19|14|-|-|TRBJ1-1
CASRAGTRNTEAFF
TGTGCCAGTAGGGCCGGGACTCGGAACACTGAAGCTTTCTTT
>TRBV10-3|15|TRBD2|-|TRBJ2-3
CAISKTSGGTDTQYF
TGTGCCATCAGTAAAACTAGCGGCGGCACAGATACGCAGTATTTT
>TRBV7-6|17|TRBD1|-|TRBJ2-6
CASSLPTTGSRANVLTF
TGTGCCAGCAGCTTGCCCACGACAGGGTCTCGGGCCAACGTCCTGACTTTC
>TRBV6-1|15|-|-|TRBJ2-7
CASSEAPPVLGEQYF
TGTGCCAGCAGTGAAGCCCCTCCGGTTTTGGGAGAGCAGTACTTC
>TRBV19|14|-|few|TRBJ2-3
CASSLGGRADTQYF
TGTGCCAGCAGCCTGGGGGGCCGAGCAGATACGCAGTATTTT
>TRBV29-1|8|-|few|TRBJ1-2
CSVEGYTF
TGCAGCGTTGAGGGCTACACCTTC
>TRBV15|18|TRBD2|-|TRBJ2-7
CATSRDRGGAPGSYEQYF
TGTGCCACCAGCAGAGATCGGGGAGGGGCCCCCGGATCCTACGAGCAGTACTTC
>TRBV5-1|15|-|few|TRBJ1-2
CASSPGTNTNYGYTF
TGCGCCAGCAGCCCGGGGACGAATACTAACTATGGCTACACCTTC
>TRBV19|12|-|-|TRBJ1-2
CASSMAVYGYTF
TGTGCCAGTAGTATGGCAGTCTATGGCTACACCTTC
>TRBV2|14|-|few|TRBJ1-6
CASRLLGKDSPLHF
TGTGCCAGCAGGCTGTTAGGGAAAGATTCACCCCTCCACTTT